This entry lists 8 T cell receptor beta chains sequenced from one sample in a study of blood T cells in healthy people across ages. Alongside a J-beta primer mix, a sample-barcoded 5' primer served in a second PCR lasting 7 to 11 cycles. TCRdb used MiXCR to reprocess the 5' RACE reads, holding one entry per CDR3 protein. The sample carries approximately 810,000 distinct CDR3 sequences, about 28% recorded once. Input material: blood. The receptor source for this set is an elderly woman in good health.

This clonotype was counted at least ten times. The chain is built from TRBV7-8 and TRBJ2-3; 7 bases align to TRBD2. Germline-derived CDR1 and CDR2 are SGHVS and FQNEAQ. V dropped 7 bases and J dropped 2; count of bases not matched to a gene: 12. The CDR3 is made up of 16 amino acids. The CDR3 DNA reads TGTGCCAGCACTCATCGGGACGGGAGGATCACAGATACGCAGTATTTT. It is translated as CASTHRDGRITDTQYF.

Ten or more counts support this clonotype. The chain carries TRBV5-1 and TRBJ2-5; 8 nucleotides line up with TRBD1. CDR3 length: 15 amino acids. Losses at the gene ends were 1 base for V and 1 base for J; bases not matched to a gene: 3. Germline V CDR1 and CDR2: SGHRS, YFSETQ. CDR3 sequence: CASSLSDRAQETQYF. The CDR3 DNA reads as TGCGCCAGCAGCTTGTCGGACAGGGCCCAAGAGACCCAGTACTTC.

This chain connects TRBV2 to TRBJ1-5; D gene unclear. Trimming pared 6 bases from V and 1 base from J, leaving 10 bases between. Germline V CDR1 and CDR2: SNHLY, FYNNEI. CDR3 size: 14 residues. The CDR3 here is CASRLGLSNQPQHF. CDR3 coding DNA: TGTGCCAGCAGATTAGGATTAAGCAATCAGCCCCAGCATTTT.

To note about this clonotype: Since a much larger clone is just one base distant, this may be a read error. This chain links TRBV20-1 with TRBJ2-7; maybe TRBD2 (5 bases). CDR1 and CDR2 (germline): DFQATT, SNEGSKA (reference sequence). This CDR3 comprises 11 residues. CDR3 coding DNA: TGCAGTGCTAGTTTCCGGGGAGAGCGGTACTTC. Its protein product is CSASFRGERYF.

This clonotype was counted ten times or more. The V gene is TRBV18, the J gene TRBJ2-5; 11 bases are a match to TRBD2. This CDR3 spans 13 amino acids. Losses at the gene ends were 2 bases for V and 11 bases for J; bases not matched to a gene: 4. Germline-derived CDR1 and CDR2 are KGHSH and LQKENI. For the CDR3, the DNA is TGTGCCAGCTCACCAGGGACTAGCGGATGGCAGTACTTC. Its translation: CASSPGTSGWQYF.

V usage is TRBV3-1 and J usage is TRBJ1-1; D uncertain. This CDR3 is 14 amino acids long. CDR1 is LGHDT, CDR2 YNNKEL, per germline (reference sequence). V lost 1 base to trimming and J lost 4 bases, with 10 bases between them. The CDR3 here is CASSQGSRATEAFF. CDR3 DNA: TGTGCCAGCAGCCAAGGTTCAAGGGCCACTGAAGCTTTCTTT.

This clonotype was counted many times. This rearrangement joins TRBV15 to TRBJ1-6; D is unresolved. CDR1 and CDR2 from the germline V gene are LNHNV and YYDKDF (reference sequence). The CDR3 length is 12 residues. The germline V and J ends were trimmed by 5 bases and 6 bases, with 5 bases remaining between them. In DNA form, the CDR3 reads TGTGCCACCAGCTTCGGTAATTCACCCCTCCACTTT. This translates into CATSFGNSPLHF.

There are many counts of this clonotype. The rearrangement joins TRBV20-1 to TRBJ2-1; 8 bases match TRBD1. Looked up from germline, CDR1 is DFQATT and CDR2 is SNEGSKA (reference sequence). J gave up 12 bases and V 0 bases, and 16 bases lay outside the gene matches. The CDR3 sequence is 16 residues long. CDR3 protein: CSAREGVWAGGFSQFF. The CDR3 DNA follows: TGCAGTGCTAGAGAAGGAGTGTGGGCAGGGGGCTTTTCGCAGTTCTTC.